This section outlines one TCR beta chain sequence together with its context. No conserved phenylalanine or tryptophan is present at the end of the CDR3, so a read error is the likely explanation. Germline CDR1 and CDR2: SGHTA and FQGTGA. The CDR3 sequence is 13 residues long. V lost 5 bases to trimming and J lost 3 bases, with 10 bases between them. The sample comes from a study of glioma-infiltrating T cells. TCR alpha and beta CDR3 regions were amplified from RNA using iRepertoire nested multiplex PCR. Using its own MiXCR run on the multiplex PCR reads, TCRdb lists one record per CDR3 protein. The repertoire holds around 350,000 distinct CDR3 sequences, with 35% to 45% as singletons.

V gene TRBV7-3 combines with J gene TRBJ1-1, with D uncertain. This receptor was obtained from a human donor with low-grade glioma or glioblastoma, undergoing nonglioma brain surgery, or in good health (not recorded which). Sequencing was done on a sample of glioma tissue, nonneoplastic brain tissue, or PBMCs (not recorded which). CDR3 sequence: CASSEGRDTEAFL. Here the CDR3 DNA reads TGTGCCAGCAGCGAAGGACGGGACACTGAAGCTTTCCTT.